This T cell receptor (beta chain) was sequenced for a study of blood T cell repertoires in COVID-19 (dated by TCRdb to 2018 to 2021). Some background on the complete study: Collaborator samples came from the United States, Italy and Spain and covered acute and convalescent phases of COVID-19. The prospective study material was composed of cDNA or gDNA derived from T cells, B-cell-depleted T cells, or PBMCs. The dataset comprised deeply sampled blood TCRbeta repertoires from subjects exposed to, actively infected with, or recovered from COVID-19. The repertoires were released in a freely available public database meant as a resource for research on the immune response to SARS-CoV-2. The samples were drawn from the first 160 participants of the ongoing ImmuneRACE study and from under 1,500 subjects provided by 6 global collaborators. Nearly every sample came with metadata listing a de-identified subject ID, COVID-19 status, age in years and sex. Where available, HLA class I and class II types were taken from metadata supplied by the sample provider and were not determined by assay-based typing. Overall study results and their limits: Clinical and demographic metadata were provided uncurated, with the amount varying by source and participant.

TCRbeta CDR3 regions were amplified from genomic DNA using the immunoSEQ Assay, a bias-controlled multiplex PCR. On the authors' methods: The number of nucleated cells in each sample was estimated by amplification of reference gene primers within the assay. To quantify the absolute abundance of each unique TCRbeta CDR3 rearrangement, sequence reads were collapsed and filtered. Productive Simpson clonality was computed per sample as the square root of Simpson's diversity index over productive rearrangements. Held by TCRdb, this immuneACCESS table contains in-frame sequences only and omits some clones. Under half of the omission traces to an unresolved V gene where checked; the cause of the rest is unknown. V, J and clone size reflect that table, while D and trimming were determined from the DNA. In all, the sample holds about 270,000 clones, and approximately 90% of those were seen once. Of the sample, about 2% is held by the ten largest clones.

The CDR3 goes from the cysteine to the phenylalanine over 15 residues. Just the 45-base CDR3 DNA is kept, in frame starting at base 1. V sheds 4 bases and J sheds 0 bases, leaving 13 bases between their ends. CDR1 is given as SGHRS and CDR2 as YFSETQ, both from the germline V gene. In the prospective study, participants were roughly 18 to 100 years old, resided in 25 or so geographic areas of the United States, and were enrolled through a virtual design. To assign participants to cohorts, the prospective study relied on clinical history that participants themselves reported in a screening survey and a study questionnaire. Mobile phlebotomists in the prospective study collected whole blood, serum and a nasopharyngeal or oropharyngeal swab from every participant. Additional blood draws and questionnaires over an approximately 2-month period could optionally be provided by prospective study participants. Before DNA extraction, blood samples from the prospective study were shipped at room temperature or frozen.

A remark on this clone: The target of this receptor is not known. Per-base quality was not reported, and no clone a single base away is much larger than it.

The chain employs TRBV5-1 and TRBJ1-2, with TRBD1 tentatively as D gene (6 bases match). The sequenced sample was PBMCs or T cells enriched from blood (not recorded which). This clonotype was sampled from a woman in her forties with acute COVID-19. The DNA is as follows: TGCGCCAGCAGCCTACTACAGGGACCTAACTATGGCTACACCTTC. It translates as CASSLLQGPNYGYTF. The reference TRBV5-1 and TRBJ1-2 proteins fill in what lies around the CDR3, so the full variable domain reads KAGVTQTPRYLIKTRGQQVTLSCSPISGHRSVSWYQQTPGQGLQFLFEYFSETQRNKGNFPGRFSGRQFSNSRSEMNVSTLELGDSALYLCASSLLQGPNYGYTFGSGTRLTVV.